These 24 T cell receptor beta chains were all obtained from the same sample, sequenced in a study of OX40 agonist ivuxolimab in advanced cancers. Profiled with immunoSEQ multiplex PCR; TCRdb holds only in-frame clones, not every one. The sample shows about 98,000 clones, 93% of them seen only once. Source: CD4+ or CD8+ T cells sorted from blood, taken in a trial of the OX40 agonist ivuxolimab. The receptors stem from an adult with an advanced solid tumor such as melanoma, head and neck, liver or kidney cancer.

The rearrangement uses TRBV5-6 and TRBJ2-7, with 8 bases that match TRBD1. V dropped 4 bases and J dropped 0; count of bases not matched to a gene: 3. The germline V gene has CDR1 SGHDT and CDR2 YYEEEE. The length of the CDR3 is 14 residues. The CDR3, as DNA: TGTGCCAGCAGCCCCGGGACAGGCTCCTACGAGCAGTACTTC. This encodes CASSPGTGSYEQYF.

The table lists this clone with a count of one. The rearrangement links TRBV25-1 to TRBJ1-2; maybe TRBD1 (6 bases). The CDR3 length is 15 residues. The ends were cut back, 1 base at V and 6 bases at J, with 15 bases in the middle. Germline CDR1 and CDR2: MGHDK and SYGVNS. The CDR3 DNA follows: TGTGCCAGCAGTGAATTGGGCCGGGCAGGGGATGGCTACACCTTC. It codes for CASSELGRAGDGYTF.

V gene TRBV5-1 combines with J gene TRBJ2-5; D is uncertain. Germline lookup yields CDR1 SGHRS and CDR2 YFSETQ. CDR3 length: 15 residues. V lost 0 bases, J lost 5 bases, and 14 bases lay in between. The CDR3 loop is CASSLGPPVGETQYF. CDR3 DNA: TGCGCCAGCAGCTTGGGTCCTCCGGTGGGGGAGACCCAGTACTTC.

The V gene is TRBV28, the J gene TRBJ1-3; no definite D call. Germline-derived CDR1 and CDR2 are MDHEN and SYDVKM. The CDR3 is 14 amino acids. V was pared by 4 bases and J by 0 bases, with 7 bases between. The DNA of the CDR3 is TGTGCCAGCAGTTCTCTAGCCTCTGGAAACACCATATATTTT. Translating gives CASSSLASGNTIYF.

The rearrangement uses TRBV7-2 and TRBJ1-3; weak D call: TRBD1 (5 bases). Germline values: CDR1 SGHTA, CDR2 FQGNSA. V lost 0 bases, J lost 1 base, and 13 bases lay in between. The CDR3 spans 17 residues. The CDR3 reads CASSLARGVKSGNTIYF. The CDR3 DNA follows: TGTGCCAGCAGCTTAGCGCGAGGGGTAAAGTCTGGAAACACCATATATTTT.

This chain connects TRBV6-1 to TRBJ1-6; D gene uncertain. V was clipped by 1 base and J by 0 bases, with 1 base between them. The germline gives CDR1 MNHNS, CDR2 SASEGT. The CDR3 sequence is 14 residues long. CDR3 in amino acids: CASSEVSYNSPLHF. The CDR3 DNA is TGTGCCAGCAGTGAAGTCTCCTATAATTCACCCCTCCACTTT.

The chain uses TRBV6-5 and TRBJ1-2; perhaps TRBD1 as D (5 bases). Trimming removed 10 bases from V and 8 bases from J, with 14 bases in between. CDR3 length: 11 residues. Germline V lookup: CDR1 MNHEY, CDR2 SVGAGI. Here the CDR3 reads CATKLGGGYTF. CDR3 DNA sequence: TGTGCCACGAAACTCGGGGGAGGCTACACCTTC.

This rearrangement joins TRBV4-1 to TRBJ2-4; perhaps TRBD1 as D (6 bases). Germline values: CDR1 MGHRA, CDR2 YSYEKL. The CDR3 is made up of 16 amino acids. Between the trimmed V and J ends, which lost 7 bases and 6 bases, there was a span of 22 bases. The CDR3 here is CASKEPGHKTGNIQYF. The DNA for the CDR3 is TGCGCCAGCAAAGAACCGGGACACAAAACGGGAAACATTCAGTACTTC.

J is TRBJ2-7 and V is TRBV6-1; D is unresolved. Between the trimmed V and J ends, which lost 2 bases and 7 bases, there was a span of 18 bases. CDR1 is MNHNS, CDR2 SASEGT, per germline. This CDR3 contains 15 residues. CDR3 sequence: CASSERVFSFFEQYV. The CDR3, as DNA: TGTGCCAGCAGTGAAAGGGTTTTCTCGTTTTTTGAGCAGTACGTC.

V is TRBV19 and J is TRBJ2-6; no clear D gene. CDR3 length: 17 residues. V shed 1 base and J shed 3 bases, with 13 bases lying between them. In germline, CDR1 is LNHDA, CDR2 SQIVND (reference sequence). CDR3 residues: CASSIARSRRGANVLTF. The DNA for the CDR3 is TGTGCCAGTAGTATAGCTAGGTCGAGGCGTGGGGCCAACGTCCTGACTTTC. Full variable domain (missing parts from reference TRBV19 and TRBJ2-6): DGGITQSPKYLFRKEGQNVTLSCEQNLNHDAMYWYRQDPGQGLRLIYYSQIVNDFQKGDIAEGYSVSREKKESFPLTVTSAQKNPTAFYLCASSIARSRRGANVLTFGAGSRLTVL.

CDR3 protein: CASSRLPSTDTQYF. CDR3 coding DNA: TGTGCCAGCAGTCGTCTACCTAGCACAGATACGCAGTATTTT. The chain links TRBV14 to TRBJ2-3; no firm D call. V lost 6 bases and J 0 bases, leaving 10 bases between the germline ends. CDR3 size: 14 residues. Germline CDR1 reads SGHDN; CDR2 reads FVKESK. The whole variable domain, filled in from reference TRBV14 and TRBJ2-3, reads EAGVTQFPSHSVIEKGQTVTLRCDPISGHDNLYWYRRVMGKEIKFLLHFVKESKQDESGMPNNRFLAERTGGTYSTLKVQPAELEDSGVYFCASSRLPSTDTQYFGPGTRLTVL.

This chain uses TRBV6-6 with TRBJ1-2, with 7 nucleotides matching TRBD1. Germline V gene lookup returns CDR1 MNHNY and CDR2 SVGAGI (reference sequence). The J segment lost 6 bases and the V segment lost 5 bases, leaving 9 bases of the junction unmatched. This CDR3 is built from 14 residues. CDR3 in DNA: TGTGCCAGCAGTGCCCAGACAGGGTATGATGGCTACACCTTC. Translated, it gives CASSAQTGYDGYTF.

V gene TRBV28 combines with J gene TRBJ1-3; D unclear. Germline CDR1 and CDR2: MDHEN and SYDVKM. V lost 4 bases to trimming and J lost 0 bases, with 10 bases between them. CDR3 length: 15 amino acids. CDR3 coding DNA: TGTGCCAGCAGTTCCGGGCAGAGCTCTGGAAACACCATATATTTT. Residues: CASSSGQSSGNTIYF. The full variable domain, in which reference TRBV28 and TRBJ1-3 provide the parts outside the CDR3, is DVKVTQSSRYLVKRTGEKVFLECVQDMDHENMFWYRQDPGLGLRLIYFSYDVKMKEKGDIPEGYSVSREKKERFSLILESASTNQTSMYLCASSSGQSSGNTIYFGEGSWLTVV.

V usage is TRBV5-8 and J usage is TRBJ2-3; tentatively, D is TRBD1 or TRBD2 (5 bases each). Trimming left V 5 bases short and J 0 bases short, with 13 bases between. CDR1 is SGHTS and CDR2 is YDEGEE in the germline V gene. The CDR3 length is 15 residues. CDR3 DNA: TGTGCCAGCAGGCTGGGGGTAACTAGCACAGATACGCAGTATTTT. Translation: CASRLGVTSTDTQYF.

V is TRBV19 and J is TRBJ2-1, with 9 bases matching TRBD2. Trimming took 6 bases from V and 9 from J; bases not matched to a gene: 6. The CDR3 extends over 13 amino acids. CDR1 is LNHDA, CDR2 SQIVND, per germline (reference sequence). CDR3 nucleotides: TGTGCCAGTAGGTTTAGCGGGAGTATTGAGCAGTTCTTC. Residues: CASRFSGSIEQFF. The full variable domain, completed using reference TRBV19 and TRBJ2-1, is DGGITQSPKYLFRKEGQNVTLSCEQNLNHDAMYWYRQDPGQGLRLIYYSQIVNDFQKGDIAEGYSVSREKKESFPLTVTSAQKNPTAFYLCASRFSGSIEQFFGPGTRLTVL.

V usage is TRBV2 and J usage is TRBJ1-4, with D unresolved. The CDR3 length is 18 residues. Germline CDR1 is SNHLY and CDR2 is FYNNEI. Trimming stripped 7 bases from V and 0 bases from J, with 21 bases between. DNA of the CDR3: TGTGCCAGCAATAGGTGGCAGCCTAGAATCGCAACTAATGAAAAACTGTTTTTT. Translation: CASNRWQPRIATNEKLFF.

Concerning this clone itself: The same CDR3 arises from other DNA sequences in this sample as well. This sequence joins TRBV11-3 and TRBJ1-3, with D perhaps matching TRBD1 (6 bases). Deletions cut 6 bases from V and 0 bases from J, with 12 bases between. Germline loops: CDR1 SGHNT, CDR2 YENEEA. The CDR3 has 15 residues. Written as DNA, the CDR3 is TGTGCCAGCAGAGGAGGGGGAGTCTCTGGAAACACCATATATTTT. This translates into CASRGGGVSGNTIYF.

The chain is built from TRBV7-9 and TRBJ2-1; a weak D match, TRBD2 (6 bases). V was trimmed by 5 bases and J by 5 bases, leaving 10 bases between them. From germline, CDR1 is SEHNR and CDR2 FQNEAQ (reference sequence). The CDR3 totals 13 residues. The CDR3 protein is CASSAGLNNEQFF. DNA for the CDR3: TGTGCCAGCAGCGCGGGACTCAACAATGAGCAGTTCTTC.

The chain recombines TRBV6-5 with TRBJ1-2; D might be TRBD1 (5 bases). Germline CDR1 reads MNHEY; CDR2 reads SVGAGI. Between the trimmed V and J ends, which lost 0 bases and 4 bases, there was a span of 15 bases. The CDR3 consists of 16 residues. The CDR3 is CASSYSGLSGVYGYTF. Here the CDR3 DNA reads TGTGCCAGCAGTTACTCGGGGCTATCTGGAGTCTATGGCTACACCTTC.

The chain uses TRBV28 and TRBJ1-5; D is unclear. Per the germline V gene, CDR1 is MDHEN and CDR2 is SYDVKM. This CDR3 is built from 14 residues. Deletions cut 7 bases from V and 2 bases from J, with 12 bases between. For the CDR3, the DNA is TGTGCCAGCAAGGGAGTTTTTGGCAATCAGCCCCAGCATTTT. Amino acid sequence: CASKGVFGNQPQHF.

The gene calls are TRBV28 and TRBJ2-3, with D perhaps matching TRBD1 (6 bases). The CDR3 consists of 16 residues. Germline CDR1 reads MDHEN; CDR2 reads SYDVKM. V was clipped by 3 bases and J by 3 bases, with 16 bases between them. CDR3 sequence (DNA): TGTGCCAGCAGTTTCCTAGGGGGAAGAAGGACAGATACGCAGTATTTT. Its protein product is CASSFLGGRRTDTQYF.

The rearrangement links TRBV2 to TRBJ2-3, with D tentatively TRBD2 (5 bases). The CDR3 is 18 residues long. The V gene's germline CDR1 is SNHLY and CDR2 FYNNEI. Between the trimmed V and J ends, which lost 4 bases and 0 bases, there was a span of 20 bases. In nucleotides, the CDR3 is TGTGCCAGCAGTGTTCTCGAGGGAGCGGAATTTAGCACAGATACGCAGTATTTT. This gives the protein CASSVLEGAEFSTDTQYF.

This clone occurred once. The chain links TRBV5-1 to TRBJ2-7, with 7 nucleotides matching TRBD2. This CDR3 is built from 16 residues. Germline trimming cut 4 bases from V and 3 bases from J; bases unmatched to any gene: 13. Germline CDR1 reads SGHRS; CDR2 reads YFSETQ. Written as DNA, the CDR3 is TGCGCCAGCAGCCCGATGGGCAGGGAGGGCCGCTACGAGCAGTACGTC. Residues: CASSPMGREGRYEQYV.

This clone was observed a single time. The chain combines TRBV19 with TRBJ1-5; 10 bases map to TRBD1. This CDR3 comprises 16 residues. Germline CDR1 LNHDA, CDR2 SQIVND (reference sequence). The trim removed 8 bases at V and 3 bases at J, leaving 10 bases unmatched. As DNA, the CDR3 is TGTGCCAGTTGGGCGGCGACAGGGGGCTTCAATCAGCCCCAGCATTTT. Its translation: CASWAATGGFNQPQHF.